This T cell receptor (beta chain) was obtained from a study of blood T cell repertoires in COVID-19. At the level of the study: Donors in the United States, Italy and Spain gave samples during acute or convalescent COVID-19.

V lost 6 bases and J lost 7, with 18 bases in between. This CDR3 has 13 amino acids. The germline gives CDR1 SQVTM, CDR2 ANQGSEA. Only in-frame clones appear in the TCRdb table, and some are missing; sequencing was by immunoSEQ multiplex PCR. Of hundreds of thousands of clones listed, approximately 87% are singletons. The clonotype was recovered from a human donor in a cohort sampled during active COVID-19. The rearrangement uses TRBV29-1 and TRBJ1-2, with D possibly TRBD1 on 6 matching bases. Input material: peripheral blood. The CDR3 protein is CSVVTGQGSGYTF. The CDR3 DNA reads TGCAGCGTCGTAACGGGGCAGGGGTCTGGCTACACCTTC.